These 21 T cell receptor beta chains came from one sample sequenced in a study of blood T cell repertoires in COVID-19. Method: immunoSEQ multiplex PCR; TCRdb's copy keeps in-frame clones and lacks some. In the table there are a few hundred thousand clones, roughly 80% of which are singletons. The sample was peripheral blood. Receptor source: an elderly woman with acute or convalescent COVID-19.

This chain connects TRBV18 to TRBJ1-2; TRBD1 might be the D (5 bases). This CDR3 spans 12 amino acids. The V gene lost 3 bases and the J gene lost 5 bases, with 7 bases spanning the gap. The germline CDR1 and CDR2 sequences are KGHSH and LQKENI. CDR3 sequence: CASSPTDYGYTF. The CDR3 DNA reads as TGTGCCAGCTCACCGACAGATTATGGCTACACCTTC.

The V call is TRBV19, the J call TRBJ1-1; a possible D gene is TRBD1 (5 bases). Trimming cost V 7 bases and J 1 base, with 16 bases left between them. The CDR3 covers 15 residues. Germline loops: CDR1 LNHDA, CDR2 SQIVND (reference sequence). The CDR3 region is CASNGQGGWNTEAFF. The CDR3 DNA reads TGTGCCAGTAATGGGCAGGGAGGATGGAACACTGAAGCTTTCTTT.

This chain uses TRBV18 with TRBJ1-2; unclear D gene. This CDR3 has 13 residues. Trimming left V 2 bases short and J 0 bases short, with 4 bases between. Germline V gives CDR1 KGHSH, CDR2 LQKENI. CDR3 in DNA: TGTGCCAGCTCACCAGCGGCTAACTATGGCTACACCTTC. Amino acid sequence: CASSPAANYGYTF.

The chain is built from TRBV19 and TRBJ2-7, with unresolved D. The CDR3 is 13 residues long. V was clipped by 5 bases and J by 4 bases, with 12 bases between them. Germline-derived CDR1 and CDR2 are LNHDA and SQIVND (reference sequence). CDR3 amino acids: CASSPSFPYEQYF. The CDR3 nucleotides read TGTGCCAGTAGTCCCTCCTTCCCGTACGAGCAGTACTTC.

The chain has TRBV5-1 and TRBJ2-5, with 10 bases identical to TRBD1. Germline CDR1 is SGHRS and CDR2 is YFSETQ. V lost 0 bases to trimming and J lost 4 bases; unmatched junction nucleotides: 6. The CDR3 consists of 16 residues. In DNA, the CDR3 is TGCGCCAGCAGCTTGGCCGGGACAGGGGCTGGAGAGACCCAGTACTTC. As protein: CASSLAGTGAGETQYF.

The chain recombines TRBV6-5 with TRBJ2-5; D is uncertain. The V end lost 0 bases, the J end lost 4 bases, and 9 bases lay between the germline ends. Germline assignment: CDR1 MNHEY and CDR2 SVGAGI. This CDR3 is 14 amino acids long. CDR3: CASSYSPGGETQYF. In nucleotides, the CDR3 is TGTGCCAGCAGTTACTCGCCGGGTGGAGAGACCCAGTACTTC.

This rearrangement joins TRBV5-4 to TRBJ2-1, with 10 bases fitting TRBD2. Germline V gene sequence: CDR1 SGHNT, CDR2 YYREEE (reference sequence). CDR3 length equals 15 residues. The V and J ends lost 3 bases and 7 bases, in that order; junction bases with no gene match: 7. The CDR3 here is CASSSKAGGPNEQFF. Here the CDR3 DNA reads TGTGCCAGCAGCTCCAAAGCGGGGGGGCCAAATGAGCAGTTCTTC.

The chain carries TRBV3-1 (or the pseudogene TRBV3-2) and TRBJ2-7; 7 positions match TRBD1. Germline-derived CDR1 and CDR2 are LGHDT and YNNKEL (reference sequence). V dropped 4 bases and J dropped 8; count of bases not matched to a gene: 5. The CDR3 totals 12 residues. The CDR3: CASSPRGRKQYF. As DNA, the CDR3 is TGTGCCAGCAGCCCGAGGGGGCGGAAGCAGTACTTC.

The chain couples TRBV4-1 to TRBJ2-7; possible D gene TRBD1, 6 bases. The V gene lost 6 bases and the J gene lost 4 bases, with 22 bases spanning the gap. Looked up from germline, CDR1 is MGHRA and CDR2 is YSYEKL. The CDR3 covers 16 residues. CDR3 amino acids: CASSSMDLKGGYEQYF. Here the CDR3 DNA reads TGCGCCAGCAGTTCGATGGACCTAAAAGGGGGTTACGAGCAGTACTTC.

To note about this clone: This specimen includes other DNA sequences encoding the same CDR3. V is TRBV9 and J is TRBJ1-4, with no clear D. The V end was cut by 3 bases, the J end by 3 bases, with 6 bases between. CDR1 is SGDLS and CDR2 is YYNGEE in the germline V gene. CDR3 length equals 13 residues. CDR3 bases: TGTGCCAGCAGCGCTCAGTCTAATGAAAAACTGTTTTTT. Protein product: CASSAQSNEKLFF.

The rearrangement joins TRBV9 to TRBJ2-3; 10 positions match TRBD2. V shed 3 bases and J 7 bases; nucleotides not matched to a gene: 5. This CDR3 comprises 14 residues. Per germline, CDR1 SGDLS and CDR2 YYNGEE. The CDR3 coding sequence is TGTGCCAGCAGCGCGGGGACTAGCGAGTATACGCAGTATTTT. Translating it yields CASSAGTSEYTQYF. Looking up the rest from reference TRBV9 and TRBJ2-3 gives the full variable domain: DSGVTQTPKHLITATGQRVTLRCSPRSGDLSVYWYQQSLDQGLQFLIQYYNGEERAKGNILERFSAQQFPDLHSELNLSSLELGDSALYFCASSAGTSEYTQYFGPGTRLTVL.

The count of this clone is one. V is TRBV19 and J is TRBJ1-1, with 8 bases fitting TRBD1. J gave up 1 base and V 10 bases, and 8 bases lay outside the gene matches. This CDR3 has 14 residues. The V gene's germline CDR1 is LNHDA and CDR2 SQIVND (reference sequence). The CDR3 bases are TGTGCCATCACGAAAGGACAGGGGAACACTGAAGCTTTCTTT. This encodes CAITKGQGNTEAFF.

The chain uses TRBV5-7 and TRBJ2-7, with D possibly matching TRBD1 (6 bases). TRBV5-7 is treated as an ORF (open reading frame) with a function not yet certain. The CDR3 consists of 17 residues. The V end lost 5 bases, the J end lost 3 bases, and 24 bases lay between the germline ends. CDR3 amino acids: CASRPVRGPPLIYEQYF. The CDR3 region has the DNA TGTGCCAGCAGACCGGTCAGGGGACCCCCACTTATCTACGAGCAGTACTTC.

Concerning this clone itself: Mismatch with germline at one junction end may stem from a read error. CDR3 bases: TGTGCCAGCAGGGAAGGACTAGCGGATTCCTACGAGCAGTACTTC. Its translation: CASREGLADSYEQYF. This rearrangement joins TRBV2 to TRBJ2-7, with 10 bases aligning to TRBD2. CDR3 length equals 15 residues. Germline CDR1 reads SNHLY; CDR2 reads FYNNEI.

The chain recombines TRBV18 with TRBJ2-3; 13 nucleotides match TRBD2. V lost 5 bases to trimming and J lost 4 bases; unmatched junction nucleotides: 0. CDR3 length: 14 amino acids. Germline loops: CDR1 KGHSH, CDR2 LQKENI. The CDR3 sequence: CASSTSGRADTQYF. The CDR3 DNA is TGTGCCAGCTCAACTAGCGGGAGGGCAGATACGCAGTATTTT.

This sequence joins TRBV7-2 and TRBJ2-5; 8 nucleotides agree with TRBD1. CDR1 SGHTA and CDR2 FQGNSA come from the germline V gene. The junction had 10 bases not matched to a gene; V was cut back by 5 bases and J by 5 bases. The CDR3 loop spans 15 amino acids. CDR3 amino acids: CASSGQGAGMETQYF. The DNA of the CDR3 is TGTGCCAGCAGCGGGCAGGGGGCGGGGATGGAGACCCAGTACTTC. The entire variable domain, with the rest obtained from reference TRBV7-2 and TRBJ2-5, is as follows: GAGVSQSPSNKVTEKGKDVELRCDPISGHTALYWYRQSLGQGLEFLIYFQGNSAPDKSGLPSDRFSAERTGGSVSTLTIQRTQQEDSAVYLCASSGQGAGMETQYFGPGTRLLVL.

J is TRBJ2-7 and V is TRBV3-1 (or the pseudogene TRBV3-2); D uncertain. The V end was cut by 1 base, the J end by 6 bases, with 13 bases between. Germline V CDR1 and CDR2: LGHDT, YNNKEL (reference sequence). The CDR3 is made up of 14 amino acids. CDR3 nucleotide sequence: TGTGCCAGCAGCCAAGGAACGACGTCGGGCGAGCAGTACTTC. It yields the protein CASSQGTTSGEQYF.

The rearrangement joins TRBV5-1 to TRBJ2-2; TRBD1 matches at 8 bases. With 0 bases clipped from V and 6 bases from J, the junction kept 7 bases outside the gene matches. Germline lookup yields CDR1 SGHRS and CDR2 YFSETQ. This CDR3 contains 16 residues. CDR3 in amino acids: CASSLDGRGLAGELFF. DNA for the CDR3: TGCGCCAGCAGCTTGGATGGCAGGGGGCTCGCCGGGGAGCTGTTTTTT. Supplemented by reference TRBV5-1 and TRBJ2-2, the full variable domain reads KAGVTQTPRYLIKTRGQQVTLSCSPISGHRSVSWYQQTPGQGLQFLFEYFSETQRNKGNFPGRFSGRQFSNSRSEMNVSTLELGDSALYLCASSLDGRGLAGELFFGEGSRLTVL.

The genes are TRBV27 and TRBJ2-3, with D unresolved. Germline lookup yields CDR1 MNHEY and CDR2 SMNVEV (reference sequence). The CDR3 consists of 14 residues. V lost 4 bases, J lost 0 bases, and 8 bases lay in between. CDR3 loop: CASSYGGSTDTQYF. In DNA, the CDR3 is TGTGCCAGCAGTTACGGTGGTAGCACAGATACGCAGTATTTT.

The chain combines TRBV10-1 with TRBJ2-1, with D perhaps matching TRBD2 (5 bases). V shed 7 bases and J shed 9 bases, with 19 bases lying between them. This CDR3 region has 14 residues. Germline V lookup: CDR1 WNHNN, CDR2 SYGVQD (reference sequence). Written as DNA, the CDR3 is TGCGCCAGCAAAGGCGAGGGTCAAGGAGTTGAGCAGTTCTTC. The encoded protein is CASKGEGQGVEQFF.

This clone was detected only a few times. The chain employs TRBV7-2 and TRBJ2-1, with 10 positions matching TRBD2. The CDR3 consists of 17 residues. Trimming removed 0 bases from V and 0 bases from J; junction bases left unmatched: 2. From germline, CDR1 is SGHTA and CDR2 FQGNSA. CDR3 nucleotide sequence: TGTGCCAGCAGCTTAGCGGGACTAGCGAGCTCCTACAATGAGCAGTTCTTC. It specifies CASSLAGLASSYNEQFF.